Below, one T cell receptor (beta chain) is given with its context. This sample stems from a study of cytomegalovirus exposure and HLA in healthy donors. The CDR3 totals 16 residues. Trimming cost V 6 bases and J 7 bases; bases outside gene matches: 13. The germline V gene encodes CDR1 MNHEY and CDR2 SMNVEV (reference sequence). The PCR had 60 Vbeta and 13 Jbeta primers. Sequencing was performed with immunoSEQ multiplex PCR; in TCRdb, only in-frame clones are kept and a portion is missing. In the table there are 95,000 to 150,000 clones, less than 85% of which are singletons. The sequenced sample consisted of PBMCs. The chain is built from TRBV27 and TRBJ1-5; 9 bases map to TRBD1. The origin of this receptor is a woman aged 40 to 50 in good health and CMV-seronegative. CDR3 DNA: TGTGCCAGCAGCAGCATTACAGGGGGCGAAGGGCAGCCCCAGCATTTT. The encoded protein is CASSSITGGEGQPQHF.